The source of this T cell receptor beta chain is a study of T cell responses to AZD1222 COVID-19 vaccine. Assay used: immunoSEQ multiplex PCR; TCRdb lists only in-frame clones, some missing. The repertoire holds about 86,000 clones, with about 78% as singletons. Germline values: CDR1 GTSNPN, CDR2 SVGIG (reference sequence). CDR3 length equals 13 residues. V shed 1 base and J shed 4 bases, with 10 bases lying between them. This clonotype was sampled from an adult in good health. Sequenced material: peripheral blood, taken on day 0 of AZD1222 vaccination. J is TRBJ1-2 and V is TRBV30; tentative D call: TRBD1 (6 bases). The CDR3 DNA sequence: TGTGCCTGGAGTGCCAGGGGAGGCTATGGCTACACCTTC. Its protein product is CAWSARGGYGYTF.